The clone carrying this T cell receptor (beta chain) was observed many times. What it recognizes is unknown. One junction end does not reproduce the germline sequence, and a read error may be involved. TCRdb ran MiXCR on the RACE reads and lists one entry per CDR3 protein. The table lists just under 350,000 distinct CDR3 sequences, approximately 6.9% of them singletons, with 7.5% to 8.5% in the top ten. This entry is derived from a study of human T cells and chemical hapten exposure. Study as a whole: Patch tests of 0.01% DPC on the upper back were read at 6 days.

The study's findings and limits: Expanded TCRs were compared with controls, and the expanded TCRs formed significantly more large CDR3 similarity clusters.

Described time point: patch test 1, 2 weeks after DPC sensitization. Documented treatment: therapeutic diphenylcyclopropenone sensitization with weekly scalp DPC. The sample was whole blood, taken in connection with sensitization to the hapten diphenylcyclopropenone (DPC). This TCR derives from a woman under 30 with alopecia areata. Some clones in this sample may be carry-over from other donors' samples.

CDR3 DNA sequence: TGTGCTAGCAGCTCGGACAGGGGCTCCTACAATGAGCAGTTCTTC. This encodes CASSSDRGSYNEQFF. The rearrangement uses TRBV7-7 and TRBJ2-1; 9 bases map to TRBD1. Per germline, CDR1 SSHAT and CDR2 FNYEAQ (reference sequence). The CDR3 is 15 residues long. The full variable domain, in which reference TRBV7-7 and TRBJ2-1 provide the parts outside the CDR3, is GAGVSQSPRYKVTKRGQDVTLRCDPISSHATLYWYQQALGQGPEFLTYFNYEAQPDKSGLPSDRFSAERPEGSISTLTIQRTEQRDSAMYRCASSSDRGSYNEQFFGPGTRLTVL.